The sequence of this T cell receptor (beta chain) was determined in a study of shared clonotypes between healthy human individuals. CD45RO negativity and positive selection for CCR7 defined naive CD8 cells, a population that excluded terminally differentiated effector memory CD45RA+ cells. Execution of the assay was at deep level. Repertoires were generated with immunoSEQ multiplex PCR, while TCRdb's copy carries only in-frame clones and drops some. Of about 2.1 million clones listed, 85% to 95% are singletons. Study outcomes and limitations: What naive subsets generally showed was a larger estimated richness than memory subsets showed. Among non-shared clonotypes, generation probabilities were lower than among those shared by all four donors.

The germline V gene has CDR1 SGHDT and CDR2 YYEEEE. The trim removed 3 bases at V and 5 bases at J, leaving 5 bases unmatched. CDR3 length: 13 amino acids. Regarding this clone: Its antigen is unidentified.

Source material: naive CD8+ T cells from PBMCs. The chain uses TRBV5-6 and TRBJ2-7; 7 nucleotides agree with TRBD2. This receptor was identified in a man between 18 and 29 years old in good health. Some clones in this sample may be carry-over from other donors' samples. CDR3: CASSSGGKNEQYF. As DNA, the CDR3 is TGTGCCAGCAGCTCCGGGGGGAAGAACGAGCAGTACTTC.